The 2 T cell receptor beta chains below were found in one sample sequenced in a study of T cell changes during pregnancy in multiple sclerosis. TCRdb keeps only in-frame clones here, not all; method: immunoSEQ multiplex PCR. The table has approximately 51,000 clones, approximately 94% seen once. This specimen was CD4+ T cells from peripheral blood mononuclear cells, taken in the second trimester of pregnancy. Receptor source: a female donor with multiple sclerosis, enrolled in a pregnancy study.

The chain uses TRBV5-4 and TRBJ1-2; no clear D. This CDR3 is 16 amino acids long. V gave up 0 bases and J gave up 2 bases, with 14 bases separating them. The germline V gene encodes CDR1 SGHNT and CDR2 YYREEE (reference sequence). The CDR3 spells CASSLGEGIPNYGYTF. The CDR3 DNA reads TGTGCCAGCAGCTTGGGGGAGGGCATCCCCAACTATGGCTACACCTTC.

The J gene is TRBJ1-5, the V gene TRBV7-8; D might be TRBD1 (6 bases). The CDR3 runs to 15 residues. The V gene's germline CDR1 is SGHVS and CDR2 FQNEAQ. The V gene lost 5 bases and the J gene lost 4 bases, with 15 bases spanning the gap. The CDR3 DNA is TGTGCCAGCAGCCTGGGGCCAGGGGTTAATCAGCCCCAGCATTTT. Translated: CASSLGPGVNQPQHF.